This T cell receptor (beta chain) was obtained from a study of T cell responses to AZD1222 COVID-19 vaccine. Study observations and caveats: Vaccine-associated CD4 TCRs spanned spike, dominant at 160-218 and 743-854. Unmutated variant regions reportedly attract nearly half of all spike-specific TCRs. Seropositive status at baseline applied to only a handful of AZD1222 recipients. Repertoire sampling was restricted to post-peak T cell response timepoints.

TCRdb's copy holds only in-frame clones and misses some; the assay was immunoSEQ multiplex PCR. The sample shows about 170,000 clones, around 89% of them seen only once. There are 13 residues in the CDR3. Per the germline V gene, CDR1 is SGHVS and CDR2 is FNYEAQ. Trimming took off 0 bases at V and 7 bases at J, with 9 bases between the two ends. A remark on this clone: Its antigen is unidentified.

The gene calls are TRBV7-6 and TRBJ1-1; D not certain. The sample in question was peripheral blood, obtained on day 0 of AZD1222 vaccination. The TCR was taken from an adult in good health. The CDR3 sequence is CASSLASGYEAFF. CDR3 nucleotides: TGTGCCAGCAGCTTAGCAAGCGGATATGAAGCTTTCTTT.